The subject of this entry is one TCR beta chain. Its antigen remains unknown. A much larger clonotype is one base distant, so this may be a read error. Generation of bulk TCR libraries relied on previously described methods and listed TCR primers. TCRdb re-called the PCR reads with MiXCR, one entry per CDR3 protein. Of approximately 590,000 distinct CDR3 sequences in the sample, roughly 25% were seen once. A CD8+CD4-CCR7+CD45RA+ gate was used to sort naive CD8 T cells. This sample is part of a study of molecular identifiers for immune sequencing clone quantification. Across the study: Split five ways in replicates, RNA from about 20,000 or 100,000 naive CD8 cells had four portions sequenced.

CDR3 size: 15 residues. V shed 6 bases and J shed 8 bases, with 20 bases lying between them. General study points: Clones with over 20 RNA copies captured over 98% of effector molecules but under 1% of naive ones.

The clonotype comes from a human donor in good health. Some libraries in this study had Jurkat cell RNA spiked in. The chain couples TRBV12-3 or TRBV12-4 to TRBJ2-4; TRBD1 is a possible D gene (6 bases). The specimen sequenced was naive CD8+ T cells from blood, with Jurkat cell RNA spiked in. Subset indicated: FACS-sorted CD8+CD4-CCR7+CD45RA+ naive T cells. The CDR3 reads CASRDDRDKEDIQYF. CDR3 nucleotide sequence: TGTGCCAGCAGAGACGACCGGGACAAGGAGGACATTCAGTACTTC.